These 2 T cell receptor beta chains were all obtained from the same sample, sequenced in a study of shared clonotypes between healthy human individuals. Sequencing used immunoSEQ multiplex PCR; TCRdb keeps in-frame clones, though not all of them. The table includes some 2.1 million clones, roughly 95% detected once. Material: naive CD4+ T cells sorted from blood. Regarding subset: CD45RA+ positively selected. These receptors were collected from a man aged 18 to 30 in good health.

The chain combines TRBV18 with TRBJ1-2; weak D call: TRBD1 (5 bases). Trimming took 0 bases from V and 8 from J, leaving 16 bases between them. CDR3 length: 15 residues. From germline, CDR1 is KGHSH and CDR2 LQKENI. The CDR3: CASSPPVQGIYGYTF. DNA for the CDR3: TGTGCCAGCTCACCACCGGTCCAGGGAATATACGGCTACACCTTC.

The rearrangement joins TRBV19 to TRBJ1-2; D ambiguous. CDR1 and CDR2 from the germline V gene are LNHDA and SQIVND (reference sequence). The CDR3 loop spans 15 amino acids. V lost 4 bases and J lost 4, with 16 bases in between. The CDR3 coding sequence is TGTGCCAGTAGTACCCTCGTGGATCCCCCCTATGGCTACACCTTC. Translation gives CASSTLVDPPYGYTF.